This TCR beta chain was sequenced for a study of blood T cell repertoires in COVID-19. This clone has just a few counts. The study assigned cohorts using participant-reported clinical history. The CDR3 covers 15 residues. Trimming took off 5 bases at V and 0 bases at J, with 13 bases between the two ends. Germline CDR1 and CDR2: SGHAT and FQNNGV. Clones were sequenced by immunoSEQ multiplex PCR, and TCRdb holds only the in-frame ones, with some missing. The repertoire holds about 60,000 clones, with 70% to 90% as singletons. The material sequenced was PBMCs or T cells enriched from blood (not recorded which). The TCR sequence derives from a woman aged 40 to 55 with acute COVID-19. The J gene is TRBJ1-1, the V gene TRBV11-2, with D maybe TRBD1 (5 bases). CDR3 protein: CASSREAGLNTEAFF. Here the CDR3 DNA reads TGTGCCAGCAGCCGAGAGGCAGGGTTGAACACTGAAGCTTTCTTT. Full variable domain (outside the CDR3, taken from reference TRBV11-2 and TRBJ1-1): EAGVAQSPRYKIIEKRQSVAFWCNPISGHATLYWYQQILGQGPKLLIQFQNNGVVDDSQLPKDRFSAERLKGVDSTLKIQPAKLEDSAVYLCASSREAGLNTEAFFGQGTRLTVV.